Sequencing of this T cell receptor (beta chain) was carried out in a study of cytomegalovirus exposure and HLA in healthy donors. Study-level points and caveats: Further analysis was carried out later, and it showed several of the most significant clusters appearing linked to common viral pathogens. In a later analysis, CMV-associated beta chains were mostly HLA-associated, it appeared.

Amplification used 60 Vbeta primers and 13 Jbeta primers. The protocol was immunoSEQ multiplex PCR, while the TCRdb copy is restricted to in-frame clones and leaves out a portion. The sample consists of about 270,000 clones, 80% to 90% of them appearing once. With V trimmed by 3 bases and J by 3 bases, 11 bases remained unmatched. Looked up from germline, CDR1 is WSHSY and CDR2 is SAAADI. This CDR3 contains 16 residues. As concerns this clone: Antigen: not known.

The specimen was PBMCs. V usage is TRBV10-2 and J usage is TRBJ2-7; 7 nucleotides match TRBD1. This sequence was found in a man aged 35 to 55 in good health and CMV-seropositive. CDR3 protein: CASSDLDRTPSYEQYF. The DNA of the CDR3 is TGCGCCAGCAGTGACCTGGACAGGACCCCCAGCTACGAGCAGTACTTC.